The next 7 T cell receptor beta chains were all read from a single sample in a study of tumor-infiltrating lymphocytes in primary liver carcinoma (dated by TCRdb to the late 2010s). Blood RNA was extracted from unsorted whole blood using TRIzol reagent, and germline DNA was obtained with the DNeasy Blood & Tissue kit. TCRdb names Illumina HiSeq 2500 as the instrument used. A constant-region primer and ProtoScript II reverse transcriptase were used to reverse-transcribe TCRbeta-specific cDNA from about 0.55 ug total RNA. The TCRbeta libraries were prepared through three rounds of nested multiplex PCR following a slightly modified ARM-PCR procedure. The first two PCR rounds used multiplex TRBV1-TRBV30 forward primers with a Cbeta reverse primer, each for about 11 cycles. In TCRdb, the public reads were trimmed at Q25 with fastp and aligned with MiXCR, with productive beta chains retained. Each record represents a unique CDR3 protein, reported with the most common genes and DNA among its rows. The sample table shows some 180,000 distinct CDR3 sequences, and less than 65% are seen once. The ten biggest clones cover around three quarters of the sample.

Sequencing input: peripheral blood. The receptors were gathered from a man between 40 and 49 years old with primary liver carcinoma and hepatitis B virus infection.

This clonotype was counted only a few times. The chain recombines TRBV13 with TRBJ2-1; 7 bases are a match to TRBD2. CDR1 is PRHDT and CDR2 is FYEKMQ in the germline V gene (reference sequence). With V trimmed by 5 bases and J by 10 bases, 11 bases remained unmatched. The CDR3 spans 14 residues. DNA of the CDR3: TGTGCCAGCAGCGATAGACTAGCCGGCAAAGAGCAGTTCTTC. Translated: CASSDRLAGKEQFF.

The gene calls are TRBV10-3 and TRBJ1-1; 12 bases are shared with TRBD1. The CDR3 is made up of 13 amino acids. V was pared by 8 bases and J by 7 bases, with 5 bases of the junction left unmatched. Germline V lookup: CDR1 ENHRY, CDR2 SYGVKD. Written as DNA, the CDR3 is TGTGCCATCCGGGACAGGGGGCAAGGTGAAGCTTTCTTT. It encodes CAIRDRGQGEAFF.

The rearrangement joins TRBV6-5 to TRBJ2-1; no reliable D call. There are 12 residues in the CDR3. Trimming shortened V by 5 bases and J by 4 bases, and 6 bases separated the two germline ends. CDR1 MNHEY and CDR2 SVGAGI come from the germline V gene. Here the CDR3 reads CASSGRYNEQFF. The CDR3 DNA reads TGTGCCAGCAGTGGCCGGTACAATGAGCAGTTCTTC.

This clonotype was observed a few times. Here the CDR3 reads CASSLEDYSYEQYF. DNA for the CDR3: TGTGCCAGCAGTTTAGAGGACTACTCCTACGAGCAGTACTTC. The chain recombines TRBV28 with TRBJ2-7; D perhaps matches TRBD2 (6 bases). Trimming shortened V by 2 bases and J by 0 bases, and 8 bases separated the two germline ends. CDR3 length: 14 residues. The germline gives CDR1 MDHEN, CDR2 SYDVKM.

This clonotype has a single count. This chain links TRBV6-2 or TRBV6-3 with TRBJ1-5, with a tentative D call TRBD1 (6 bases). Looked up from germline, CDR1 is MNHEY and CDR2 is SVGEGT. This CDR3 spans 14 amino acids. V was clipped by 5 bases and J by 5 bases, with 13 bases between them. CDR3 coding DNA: TGTGCCAGCAGTGTTCAACAGGGTTATCAGCCCCAGCATTTT. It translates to CASSVQQGYQPQHF.

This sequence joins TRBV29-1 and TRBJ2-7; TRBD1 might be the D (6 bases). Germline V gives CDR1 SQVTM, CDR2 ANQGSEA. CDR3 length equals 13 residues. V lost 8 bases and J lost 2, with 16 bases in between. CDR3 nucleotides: TGCAGCATTTCTCAGGACAGCCCCTACGAGCAGTACTTC. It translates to CSISQDSPYEQYF.

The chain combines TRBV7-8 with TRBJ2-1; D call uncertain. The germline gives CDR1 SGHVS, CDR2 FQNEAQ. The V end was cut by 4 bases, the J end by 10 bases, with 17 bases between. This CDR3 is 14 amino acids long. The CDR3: CASSSRSEYGEQFF. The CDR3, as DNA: TGTGCCAGCAGCTCTCGTTCGGAGTACGGAGAGCAGTTCTTC.